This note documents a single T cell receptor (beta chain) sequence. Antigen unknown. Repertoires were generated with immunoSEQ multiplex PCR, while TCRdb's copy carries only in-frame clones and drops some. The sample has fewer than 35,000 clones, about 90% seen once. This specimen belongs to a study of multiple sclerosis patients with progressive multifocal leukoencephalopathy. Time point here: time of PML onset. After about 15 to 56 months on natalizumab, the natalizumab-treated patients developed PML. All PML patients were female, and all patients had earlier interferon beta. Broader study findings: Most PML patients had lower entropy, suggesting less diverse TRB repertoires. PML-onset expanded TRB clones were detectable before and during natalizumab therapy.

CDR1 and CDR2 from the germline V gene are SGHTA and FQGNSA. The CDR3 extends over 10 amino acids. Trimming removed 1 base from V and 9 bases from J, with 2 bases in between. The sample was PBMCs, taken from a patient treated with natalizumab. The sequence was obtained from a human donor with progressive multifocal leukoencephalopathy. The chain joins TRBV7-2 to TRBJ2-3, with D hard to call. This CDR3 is CASSLGTQYF. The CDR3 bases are TGTGCCAGCAGCTTAGGGACGCAGTATTTT.